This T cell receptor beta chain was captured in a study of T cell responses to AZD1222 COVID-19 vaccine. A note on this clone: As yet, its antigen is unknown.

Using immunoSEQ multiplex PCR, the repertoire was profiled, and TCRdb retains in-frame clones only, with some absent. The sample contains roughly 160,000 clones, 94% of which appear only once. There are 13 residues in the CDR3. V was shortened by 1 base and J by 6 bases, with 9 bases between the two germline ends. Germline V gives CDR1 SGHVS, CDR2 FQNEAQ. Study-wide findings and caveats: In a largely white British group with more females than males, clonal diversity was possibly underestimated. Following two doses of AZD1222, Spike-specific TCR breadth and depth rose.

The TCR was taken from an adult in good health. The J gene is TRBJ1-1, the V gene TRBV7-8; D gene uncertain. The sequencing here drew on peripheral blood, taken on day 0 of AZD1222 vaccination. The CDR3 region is CASSLGRGAEAFF. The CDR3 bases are TGTGCCAGCAGCTTAGGCCGGGGAGCTGAAGCTTTCTTT.